The 21 T cell receptor beta chains in this list originate from one sample, sequenced in a study of shared clonotypes between healthy human individuals. Clones were sequenced by immunoSEQ multiplex PCR, and TCRdb holds only the in-frame ones, with some missing. The sample carries over a million clones, 75% to 80% recorded once. Sequencing was done on a sample of memory CD4+ T cells from PBMCs. Stated subset: CD45RA-negative fraction. The receptors were sampled from a man in his late teens or twenties in good health. Some clones in this sample may be carry-over from other donors' samples.

This chain uses TRBV11-2 with TRBJ2-7; the D is unclear. CDR3 length equals 14 residues. V lost 1 base, J lost 4 bases, and 11 bases lay in between. CDR1 SGHAT and CDR2 FQNNGV come from the germline V gene. The CDR3 bases are TGTGCCAGCAGCTTAGGAGGTAGCAGGTACGAGCAGTACTTC. This sequence encodes CASSLGGSRYEQYF.

The CDR3 region has the DNA TGCGCCAGCAGCCAAGTTGGGACAACAAACTATGGCTACACCTTC. Its translation is CASSQVGTTNYGYTF. V and J are TRBV4-1 and TRBJ1-2; perhaps TRBD1 as D (6 bases). V was clipped by 1 base and J by 2 bases, with 11 bases between them. This CDR3 spans 15 amino acids. Germline V gives CDR1 MGHRA, CDR2 YSYEKL.

This chain joins TRBV9 and TRBJ2-2; TRBD2 matches at 9 bases. CDR3 length: 16 amino acids. Looked up from germline, CDR1 is SGDLS and CDR2 is YYNGEE. Trimming cost V 2 bases and J 7 bases; bases outside gene matches: 9. The chain's CDR3 is CASSVSAGGQGGELFF. The CDR3 DNA reads as TGTGCCAGCAGCGTGTCTGCGGGAGGGCAAGGCGGGGAGCTGTTTTTT.

Many counts were recorded for this clone. This chain links TRBV4-3 with TRBJ2-6, with TRBD1 matching 7 bases. V lost 3 bases, J lost 2 bases, and 10 bases stayed unmatched. CDR1 is LGHNA and CDR2 is YSLEER in the germline V gene. CDR3 size: 18 residues. The DNA of the CDR3 is TGCGCCAGCAGCCAGTGGGGGCGACAGGGCCCTGGGGCCAACGTCCTGACTTTC. This encodes CASSQWGRQGPGANVLTF.

The chain recombines TRBV15 with TRBJ1-5, with D maybe TRBD1 (5 bases). Germline lookup yields CDR1 LNHNV and CDR2 YYDKDF (reference sequence). The V end lost 3 bases, the J end lost 5 bases, and 17 bases lay between the germline ends. The CDR3 spans 16 residues. CDR3 residues: CATSSPRGDYDQPQHF. The CDR3 DNA reads as TGTGCCACCAGCAGCCCTCGGGGGGACTATGATCAGCCCCAGCATTTT.

This chain links TRBV27 with TRBJ2-3; possible D gene TRBD2, 5 bases. This CDR3 spans 14 amino acids. Germline V gene sequence: CDR1 MNHEY, CDR2 SMNVEV (reference sequence). V was shortened by 1 base and J by 5 bases, with 10 bases between the two germline ends. In DNA form, the CDR3 reads TGTGCCAGCAGTTTATTGGGTCGGGGAGATACGCAGTATTTT. Translating gives CASSLLGRGDTQYF.

This clone appeared a single time. V usage is TRBV5-6 and J usage is TRBJ1-1; D perhaps matches TRBD1 (6 bases). CDR1 is SGHDT and CDR2 is YYEEEE in the germline V gene. Between the trimmed V and J ends, which lost 4 bases and 1 base, there was a span of 11 bases. The CDR3 is 14 residues long. The CDR3 reads CASSPSGQNTEAFF. DNA for the CDR3: TGTGCCAGCAGCCCCTCGGGACAGAACACTGAAGCTTTCTTT.

The CDR3 sequence is CAISVGTAETQYF. The CDR3 nucleotides are TGTGCCATCAGTGTGGGGACAGCTGAGACCCAGTACTTC. This rearrangement joins TRBV10-3 to TRBJ2-5; 7 positions agree with TRBD1. CDR3 length: 13 residues. Germline CDR1 reads ENHRY; CDR2 reads SYGVKD. Trimming at V came to 4 bases and at J to 5 bases, leaving 4 bases not matched to a gene.

The rearrangement links TRBV27 to TRBJ2-6, with no clear D. From germline, CDR1 is MNHEY and CDR2 SMNVEV (reference sequence). The CDR3 length is 16 residues. Trimming stripped 2 bases from V and 0 bases from J, with 8 bases between. CDR3 bases: TGTGCCAGCAGTTTAGCCAGGTACTCTGGGGCCAACGTCCTGACTTTC. It codes for CASSLARYSGANVLTF.

The chain is built from TRBV28 and TRBJ1-5, with D maybe TRBD1 (5 bases). Trimming removed 9 bases from V and 1 base from J, with 19 bases in between. The CDR3 has 16 residues. Germline values: CDR1 MDHEN, CDR2 SYDVKM. CDR3 bases: TGTGCCAGTAAGGGGCAGGGTTTTCGAAGCAATCAGCCCCAGCATTTT. Translated: CASKGQGFRSNQPQHF. Supplemented by reference TRBV28 and TRBJ1-5, the full variable domain reads DVKVTQSSRYLVKRTGEKVFLECVQDMDHENMFWYRQDPGLGLRLIYFSYDVKMKEKGDIPEGYSVSREKKERFSLILESASTNQTSMYLCASKGQGFRSNQPQHFGDGTRLSIL.

Only a few counts were recorded for this clone. This chain uses TRBV9 with TRBJ1-5; 8 nucleotides agree with TRBD1. The CDR3 contains 15 residues. The ends lost 3 bases at V and 4 bases at J; junction bases unmatched: 6. CDR1 is SGDLS, CDR2 YYNGEE, per germline. In DNA form, the CDR3 reads TGTGCCAGCAGCGCCGGGGACAGGCGTAATCAGCCCCAGCATTTT. Amino acids: CASSAGDRRNQPQHF.

The genes are TRBV2 and TRBJ2-7, with a tentative D call TRBD1 (5 bases). The ends were cut back, 5 bases at V and 4 bases at J, with 24 bases in the middle. CDR3 length equals 17 residues. The V gene's germline CDR1 is SNHLY and CDR2 FYNNEI. Here the CDR3 reads CASSKTSLDSQGYEQYF. The CDR3 coding sequence is TGTGCCAGCAGTAAGACCTCTCTCGACTCCCAGGGTTACGAGCAGTACTTC.

The rearrangement links TRBV9 to TRBJ2-1; D may be TRBD1 or TRBD2 (5 bases each). V lost 7 bases and J 3 bases, leaving 26 bases between the germline ends. This CDR3 is built from 18 residues. Per germline, CDR1 SGDLS and CDR2 YYNGEE. This chain's CDR3 is CASARGDSPRGSYNEQFF. The CDR3 coding sequence is TGTGCCAGCGCTCGGGGAGATAGCCCGAGGGGTAGCTACAATGAGCAGTTCTTC.

The rearrangement joins TRBV5-1 to TRBJ2-7, with D maybe TRBD2 (6 bases). Germline V gene sequence: CDR1 SGHRS, CDR2 YFSETQ. CDR3 length: 15 residues. Trimming removed 2 bases from V and 4 bases from J, with 16 bases in between. The CDR3 sequence: CASSLSGLGKYEQYF. The CDR3 nucleotides are TGCGCCAGCAGCTTATCGGGACTGGGGAAATACGAGCAGTACTTC.

The sample holds one count of this clone. The gene calls are TRBV27 and TRBJ2-1, with 8 bases identical to TRBD2. CDR3 length equals 15 residues. Germline V lookup: CDR1 MNHEY, CDR2 SMNVEV (reference sequence). The trim removed 5 bases at V and 0 bases at J, leaving 3 bases unmatched. CDR3 amino acids: CASSPGGVSYNEQFF. The CDR3 DNA is TGTGCCAGCAGTCCGGGAGGGGTCTCCTACAATGAGCAGTTCTTC.

The chain combines TRBV7-2 with TRBJ2-1; 8 bases are a match to TRBD2. The CDR3 totals 14 residues. The germline CDR1 and CDR2 sequences are SGHTA and FQGNSA. With V trimmed by 9 bases and J by 4 bases, 8 bases remained unmatched. For the CDR3, the DNA is TGTGCCAGTAAAGCGGGAGTCGGTTACAATGAGCAGTTCTTC. It yields the protein CASKAGVGYNEQFF. Full variable domain (rest looked up from reference TRBV7-2 and TRBJ2-1): GAGVSQSPSNKVTEKGKDVELRCDPISGHTALYWYRQSLGQGLEFLIYFQGNSAPDKSGLPSDRFSAERTGGSVSTLTIQRTQQEDSAVYLCASKAGVGYNEQFFGPGTRLTVL.

J is TRBJ2-7 and V is TRBV19, with D possibly being TRBD1 or TRBD2 (5 bases each). The germline CDR1 and CDR2 sequences are LNHDA and SQIVND (reference sequence). Trimming cost V 8 bases and J 0 bases, with 11 bases left between them. The CDR3 has 13 residues. The CDR3 bases are TGTGCCAGTCACCGGGACGCCTCCTACGAGCAGTACTTC. This encodes CASHRDASYEQYF.

This chain uses TRBV5-4 with TRBJ2-1, with 9 nucleotides matching TRBD1. V was pared by 0 bases and J by 0 bases, with 4 bases of the junction left unmatched. This CDR3 comprises 17 residues. Looked up from germline, CDR1 is SGHNT and CDR2 is YYREEE (reference sequence). CDR3 sequence reads: CASSLASGQGSYNEQFF. CDR3 DNA: TGTGCCAGCAGCTTGGCCTCGGGACAGGGCTCCTACAATGAGCAGTTCTTC.

The V call is TRBV5-4, the J call TRBJ2-2; 8 bases match TRBD2. The CDR3 covers 16 residues. Losses at the gene ends were 4 bases for V and 6 bases for J; bases not matched to a gene: 11. Per the germline V gene, CDR1 is SGHNT and CDR2 is YYREEE (reference sequence). CDR3 in DNA: TGTGCCAGCAGCATCACCCCTAGCGGGTACGCCGGGGAGCTGTTTTTT. It specifies CASSITPSGYAGELFF.

V is TRBV9 and J is TRBJ2-5; possible D gene TRBD2, 6 bases. The J call may be incorrect, as the DNA end agrees better with TRBJ2-7. This CDR3 has 15 amino acids. CDR1 is SGDLS and CDR2 is YYNGEE in the germline V gene. The CDR3 loop is CASSRSGESSYEQYF. The CDR3 region has the DNA TGTGCCAGCAGCCGATCGGGGGAGAGCTCCTACGAGCAGTACTTC.

The chain uses TRBV6-6 and TRBJ2-5; 9 nucleotides line up with TRBD2. The CDR3 is 14 residues long. Unmatched junction bases numbered 6, after V lost 7 bases and J lost 3 bases. Germline-derived CDR1 and CDR2 are MNHNY and SVGAGI (reference sequence). CDR3 residues: CASNPTSGEETQYF. The DNA for the CDR3 is TGTGCCAGCAACCCGACTAGCGGAGAAGAGACCCAGTACTTC.